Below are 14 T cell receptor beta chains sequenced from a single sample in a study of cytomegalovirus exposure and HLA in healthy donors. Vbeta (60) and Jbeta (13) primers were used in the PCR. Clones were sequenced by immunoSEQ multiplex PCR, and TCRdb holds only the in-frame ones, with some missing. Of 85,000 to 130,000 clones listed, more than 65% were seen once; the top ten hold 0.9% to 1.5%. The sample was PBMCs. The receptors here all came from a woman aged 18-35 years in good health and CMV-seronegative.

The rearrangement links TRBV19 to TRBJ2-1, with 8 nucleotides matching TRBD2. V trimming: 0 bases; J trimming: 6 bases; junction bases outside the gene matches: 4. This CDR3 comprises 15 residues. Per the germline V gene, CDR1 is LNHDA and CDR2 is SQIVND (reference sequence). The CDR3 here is CASSIDPTSGNEQFF. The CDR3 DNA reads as TGTGCCAGTAGTATAGATCCAACTAGCGGCAATGAGCAGTTCTTC.

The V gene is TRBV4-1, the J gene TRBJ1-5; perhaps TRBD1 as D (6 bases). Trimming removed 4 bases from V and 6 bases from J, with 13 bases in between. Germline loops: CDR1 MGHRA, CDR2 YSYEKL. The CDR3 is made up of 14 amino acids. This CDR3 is CASSPWTDSQPQHF. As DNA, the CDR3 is TGCGCCAGCAGCCCCTGGACAGATAGTCAGCCCCAGCATTTT.

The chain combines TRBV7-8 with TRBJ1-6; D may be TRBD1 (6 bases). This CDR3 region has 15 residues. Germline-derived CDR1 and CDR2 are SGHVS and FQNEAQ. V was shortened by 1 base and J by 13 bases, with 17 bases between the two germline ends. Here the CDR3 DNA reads TGTGCCAGCAGCTTAGTTCTGGGGGCGCAAAGTCCCCTCCACTTT. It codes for CASSLVLGAQSPLHF.

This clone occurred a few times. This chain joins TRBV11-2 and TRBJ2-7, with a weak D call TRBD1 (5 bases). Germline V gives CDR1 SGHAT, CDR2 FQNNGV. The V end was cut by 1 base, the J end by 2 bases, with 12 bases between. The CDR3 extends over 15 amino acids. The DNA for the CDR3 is TGTGCCAGCAGCTTAGCGGCAGGGATCCCCTACGAGCAGTACTTC. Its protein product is CASSLAAGIPYEQYF.

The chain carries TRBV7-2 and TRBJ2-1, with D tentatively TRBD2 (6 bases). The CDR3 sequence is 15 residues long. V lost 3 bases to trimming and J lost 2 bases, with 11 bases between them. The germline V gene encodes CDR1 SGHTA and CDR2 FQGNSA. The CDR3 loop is CASSFTGAAYNEQFF. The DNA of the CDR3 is TGTGCCAGCAGCTTTACGGGAGCGGCCTACAATGAGCAGTTCTTC.

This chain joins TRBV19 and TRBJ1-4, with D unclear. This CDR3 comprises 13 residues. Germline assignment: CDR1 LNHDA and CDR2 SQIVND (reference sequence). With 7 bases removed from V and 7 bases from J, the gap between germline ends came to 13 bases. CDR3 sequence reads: CASKAQGFEKLFF. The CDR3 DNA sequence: TGTGCCAGTAAAGCGCAAGGTTTTGAAAAACTGTTTTTT.

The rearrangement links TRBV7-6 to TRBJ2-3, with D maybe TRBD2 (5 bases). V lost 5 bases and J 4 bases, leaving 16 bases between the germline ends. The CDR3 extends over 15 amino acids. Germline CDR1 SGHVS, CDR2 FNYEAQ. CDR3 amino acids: CASSPGDGGPDTQYF. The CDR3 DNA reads TGTGCCAGCAGCCCCGGGGATGGTGGACCAGATACGCAGTATTTT.

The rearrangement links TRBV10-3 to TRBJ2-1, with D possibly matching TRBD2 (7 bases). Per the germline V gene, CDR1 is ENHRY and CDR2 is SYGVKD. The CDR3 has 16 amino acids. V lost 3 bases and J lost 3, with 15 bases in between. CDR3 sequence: CAISEGGGHSYNEQFF. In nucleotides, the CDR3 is TGTGCCATCAGTGAAGGGGGGGGGCACAGCTACAATGAGCAGTTCTTC.

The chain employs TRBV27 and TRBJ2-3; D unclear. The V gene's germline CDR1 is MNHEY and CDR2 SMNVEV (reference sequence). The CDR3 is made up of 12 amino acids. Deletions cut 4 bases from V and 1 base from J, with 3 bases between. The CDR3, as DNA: TGTGCCAGCAGTTCCGGCACAGATACGCAGTATTTT. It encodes CASSSGTDTQYF.

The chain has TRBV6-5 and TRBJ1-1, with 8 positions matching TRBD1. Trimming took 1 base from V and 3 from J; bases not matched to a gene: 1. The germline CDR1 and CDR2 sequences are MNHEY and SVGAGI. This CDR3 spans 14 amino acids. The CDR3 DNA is TGTGCCAGCAGTTACTACAGGGGGTACACTGAAGCTTTCTTT. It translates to CASSYYRGYTEAFF.

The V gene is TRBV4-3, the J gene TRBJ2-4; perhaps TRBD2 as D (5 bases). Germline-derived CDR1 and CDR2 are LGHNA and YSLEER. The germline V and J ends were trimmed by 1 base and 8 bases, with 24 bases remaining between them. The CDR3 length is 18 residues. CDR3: CASSQVFYGLGSGDIQYF. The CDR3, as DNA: TGCGCCAGCAGCCAAGTCTTTTACGGACTTGGTTCTGGGGACATTCAGTACTTC.

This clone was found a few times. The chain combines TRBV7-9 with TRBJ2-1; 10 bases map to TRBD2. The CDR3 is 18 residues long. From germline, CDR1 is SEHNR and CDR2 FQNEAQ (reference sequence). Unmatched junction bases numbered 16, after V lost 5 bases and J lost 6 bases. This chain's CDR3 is CASSPGYISGGALNEQFF. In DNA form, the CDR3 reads TGTGCCAGCAGCCCTGGGTACATAAGCGGGGGGGCCCTCAATGAGCAGTTCTTC.

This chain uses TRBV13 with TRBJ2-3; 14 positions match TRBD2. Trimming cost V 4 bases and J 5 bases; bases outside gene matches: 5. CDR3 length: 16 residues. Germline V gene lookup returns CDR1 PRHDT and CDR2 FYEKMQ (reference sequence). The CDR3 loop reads CASSSTSGGEGDTQYF. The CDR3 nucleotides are TGTGCCAGCAGCTCGACTAGCGGGGGGGAGGGAGATACGCAGTATTTT.

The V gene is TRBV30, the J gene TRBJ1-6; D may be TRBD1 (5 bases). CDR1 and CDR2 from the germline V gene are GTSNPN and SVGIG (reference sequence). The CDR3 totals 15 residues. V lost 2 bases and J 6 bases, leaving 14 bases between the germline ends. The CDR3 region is CAWSSNPQGNSPLHF. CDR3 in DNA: TGTGCCTGGAGTTCAAACCCCCAGGGTAATTCACCCCTCCACTTT.